The clone carrying this TCR beta chain was detected only a few times. Its antigen is still unknown. In germline, CDR1 is SQVTM, CDR2 ANQGSEA. Trimming took off 4 bases at V and 5 bases at J, with 23 bases between the two ends. This CDR3 is built from 16 residues. This sample is part of a study of blood T cells in healthy people across ages. The second PCR ran about 6 to 11 cycles with a sample-barcoded 5' primer and J-beta primers. TCRdb reprocessed the 5' RACE reads via MiXCR and lists one record per CDR3 protein. Here the sample spans about 1.4 million distinct CDR3 sequences, approximately 59% being singletons. Findings and limits, study-wide: Long-lived donors carried more naive CD4+ cells and greater diversity than aged donors.

The sample consisted of blood. The chain recombines TRBV29-1 with TRBJ2-5; D assignment may be TRBD1 or TRBD2 (6 bases each). The receptor was derived from a man aged 18-30 years in good health. CDR3 in amino acids: CSVARGGTTRGETQYF. The DNA of the CDR3 is TGCAGCGTTGCCAGGGGCGGGACCACCCGTGGGGAGACCCAGTACTTC.